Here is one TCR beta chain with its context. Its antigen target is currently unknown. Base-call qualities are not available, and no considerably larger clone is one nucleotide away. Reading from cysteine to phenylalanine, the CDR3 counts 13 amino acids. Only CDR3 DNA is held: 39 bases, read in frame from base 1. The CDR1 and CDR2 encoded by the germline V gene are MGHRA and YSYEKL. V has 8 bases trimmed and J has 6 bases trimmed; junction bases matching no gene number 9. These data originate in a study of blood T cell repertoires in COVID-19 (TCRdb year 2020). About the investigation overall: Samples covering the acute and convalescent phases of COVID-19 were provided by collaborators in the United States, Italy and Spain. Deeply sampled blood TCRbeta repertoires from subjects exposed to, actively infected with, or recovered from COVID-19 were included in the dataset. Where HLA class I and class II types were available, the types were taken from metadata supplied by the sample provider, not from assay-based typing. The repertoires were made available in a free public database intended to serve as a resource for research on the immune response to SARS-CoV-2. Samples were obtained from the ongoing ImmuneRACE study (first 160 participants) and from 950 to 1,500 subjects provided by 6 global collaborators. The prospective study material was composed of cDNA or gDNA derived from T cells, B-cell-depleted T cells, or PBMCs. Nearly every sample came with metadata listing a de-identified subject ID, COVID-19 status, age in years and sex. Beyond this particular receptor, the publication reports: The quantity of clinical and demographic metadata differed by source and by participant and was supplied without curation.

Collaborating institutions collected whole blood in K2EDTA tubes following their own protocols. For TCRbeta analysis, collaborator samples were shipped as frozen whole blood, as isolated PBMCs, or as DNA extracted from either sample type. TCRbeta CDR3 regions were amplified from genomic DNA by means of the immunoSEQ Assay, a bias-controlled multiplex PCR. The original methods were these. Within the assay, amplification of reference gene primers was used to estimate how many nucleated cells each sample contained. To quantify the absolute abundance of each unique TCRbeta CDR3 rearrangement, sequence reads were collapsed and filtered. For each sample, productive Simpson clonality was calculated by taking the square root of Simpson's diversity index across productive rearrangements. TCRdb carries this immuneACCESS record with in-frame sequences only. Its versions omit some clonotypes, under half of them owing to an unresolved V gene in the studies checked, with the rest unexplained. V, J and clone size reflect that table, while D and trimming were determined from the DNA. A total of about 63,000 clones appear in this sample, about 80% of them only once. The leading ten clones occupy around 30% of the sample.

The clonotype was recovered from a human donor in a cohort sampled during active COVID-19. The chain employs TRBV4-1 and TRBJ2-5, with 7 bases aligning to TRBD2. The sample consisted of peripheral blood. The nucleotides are TGCGCCAGCCGAGGGGAGGGATCGAAGACCCAGTACTTC. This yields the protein CASRGEGSKTQYF.